These 4 T cell receptor beta chains were all obtained from the same sample, sequenced in a study of blood T cell repertoires in COVID-19. TCRdb keeps only in-frame clones here, not all; method: immunoSEQ multiplex PCR. Of 180,000 or so clones listed, 80% to 90% were seen once; the top ten hold 8% to 13%. Sequencing input: peripheral blood. The source is a woman between 40 and 50 years old with COVID-19, enrolled during active disease.

This clone was found once. The chain links TRBV27 to TRBJ2-1; no clear D. V lost 3 bases and J lost 5, with 8 bases in between. CDR3 length equals 13 residues. Germline-derived CDR1 and CDR2 are MNHEY and SMNVEV (reference sequence). The CDR3 region is CASSFTEHNEQFF. In DNA, the CDR3 is TGTGCCAGCAGTTTCACGGAGCACAATGAGCAGTTCTTC.

The chain links TRBV19 to TRBJ2-2, with D tentatively TRBD2 (5 bases). This CDR3 is 14 amino acids long. V was cut by 6 bases and J by 5 bases, with 13 bases left in between. Germline-derived CDR1 and CDR2 are LNHDA and SQIVND (reference sequence). CDR3 nucleotide sequence: TGTGCCAGTAGCATCAGGACGGGAACCGGGGAGCTGTTTTTT. This sequence encodes CASSIRTGTGELFF.

The chain has TRBV7-9 and TRBJ2-3, with TRBD2 matching over 11 bases. The CDR3 loop spans 17 amino acids. With 5 bases clipped from V and 3 bases from J, the junction kept 10 bases outside the gene matches. Germline values: CDR1 SEHNR, CDR2 FQNEAQ (reference sequence). The CDR3 spells CASSASTSGSATDTQYF. CDR3 in DNA: TGTGCCAGCAGCGCCAGCACTAGCGGGAGTGCAACAGATACGCAGTATTTT.

The genes are TRBV7-8 and TRBJ2-6; 8 positions agree with TRBD1. J gave up 0 bases and V 3 bases, and 4 bases lay outside the gene matches. The CDR3 sequence is 17 residues long. Germline CDR1 is SGHVS and CDR2 is FQNEAQ. The CDR3 DNA is TGTGCCAGCAGCTTGACAGGGGTAAACTCTGGGGCCAACGTCCTGACTTTC. Translated: CASSLTGVNSGANVLTF.